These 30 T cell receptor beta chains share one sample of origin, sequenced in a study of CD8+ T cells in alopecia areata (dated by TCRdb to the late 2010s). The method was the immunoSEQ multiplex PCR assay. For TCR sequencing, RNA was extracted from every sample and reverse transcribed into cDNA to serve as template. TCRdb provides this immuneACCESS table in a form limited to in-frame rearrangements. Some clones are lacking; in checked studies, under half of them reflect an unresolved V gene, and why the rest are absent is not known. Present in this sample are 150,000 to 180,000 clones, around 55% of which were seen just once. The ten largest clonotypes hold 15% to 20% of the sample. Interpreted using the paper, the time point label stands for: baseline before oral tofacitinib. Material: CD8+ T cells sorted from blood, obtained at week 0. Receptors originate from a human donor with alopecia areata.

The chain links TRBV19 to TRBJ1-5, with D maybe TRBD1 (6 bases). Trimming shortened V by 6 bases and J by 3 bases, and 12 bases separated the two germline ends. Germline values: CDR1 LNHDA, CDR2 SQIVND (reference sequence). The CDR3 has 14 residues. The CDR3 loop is CASRRTDLNQPQHF. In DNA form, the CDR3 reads TGTGCCAGTAGAAGGACAGACCTCAATCAGCCCCAGCATTTT.

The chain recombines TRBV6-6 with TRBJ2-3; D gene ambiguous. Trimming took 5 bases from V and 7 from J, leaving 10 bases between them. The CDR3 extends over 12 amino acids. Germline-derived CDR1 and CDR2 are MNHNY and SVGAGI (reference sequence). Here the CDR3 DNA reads TGTGCCAGCAGTCAACCACAAAATACGCAGTATTTT. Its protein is CASSQPQNTQYF.

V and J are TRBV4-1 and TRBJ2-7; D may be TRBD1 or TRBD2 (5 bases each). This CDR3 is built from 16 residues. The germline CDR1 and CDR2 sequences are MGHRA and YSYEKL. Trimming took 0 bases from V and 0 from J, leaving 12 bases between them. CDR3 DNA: TGCGCCAGCAGCCAAGATCACCCAGGGAGCTCCTACGAGCAGTACTTC. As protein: CASSQDHPGSSYEQYF.

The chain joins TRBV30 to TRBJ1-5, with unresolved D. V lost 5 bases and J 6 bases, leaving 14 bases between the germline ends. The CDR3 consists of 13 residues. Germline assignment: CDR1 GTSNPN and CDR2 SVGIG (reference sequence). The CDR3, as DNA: TGTGCCTGGGGGATTGGCCCGGGTCAGCCCCAGCATTTT. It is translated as CAWGIGPGQPQHF.

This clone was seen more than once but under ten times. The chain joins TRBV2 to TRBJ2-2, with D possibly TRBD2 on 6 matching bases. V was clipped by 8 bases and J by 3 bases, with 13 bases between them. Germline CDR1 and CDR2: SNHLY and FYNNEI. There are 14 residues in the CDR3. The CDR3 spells CASQEGSYTGELFF. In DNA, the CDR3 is TGTGCCAGCCAGGAGGGGTCCTACACCGGGGAGCTGTTTTTT.

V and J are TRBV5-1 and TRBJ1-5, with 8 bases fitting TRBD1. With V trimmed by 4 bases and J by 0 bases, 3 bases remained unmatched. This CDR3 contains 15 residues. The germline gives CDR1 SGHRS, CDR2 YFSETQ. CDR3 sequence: CASSPGQGSNQPQHF. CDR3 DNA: TGCGCCAGCAGCCCTGGACAGGGTAGCAATCAGCCCCAGCATTTT.

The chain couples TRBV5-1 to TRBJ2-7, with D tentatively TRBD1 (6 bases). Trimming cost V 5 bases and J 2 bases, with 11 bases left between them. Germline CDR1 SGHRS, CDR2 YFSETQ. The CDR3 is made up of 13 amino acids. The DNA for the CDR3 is TGCGCCAGCAGACAGGGTTTGACCTACGAGCAGTACTTC. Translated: CASRQGLTYEQYF.

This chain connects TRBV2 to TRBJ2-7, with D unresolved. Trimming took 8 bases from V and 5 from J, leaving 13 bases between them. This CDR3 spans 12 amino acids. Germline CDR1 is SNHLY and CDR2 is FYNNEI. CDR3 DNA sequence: TGTGCCAGCGCCAGTGGATACGACGAGCAGTACTTC. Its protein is CASASGYDEQYF.

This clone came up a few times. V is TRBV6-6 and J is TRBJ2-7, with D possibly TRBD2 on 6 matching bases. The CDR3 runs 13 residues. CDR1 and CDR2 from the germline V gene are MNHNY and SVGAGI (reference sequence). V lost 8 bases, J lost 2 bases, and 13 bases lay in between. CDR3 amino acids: CASSGAEPYEQYF. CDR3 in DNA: TGTGCCAGCTCGGGAGCGGAACCCTACGAGCAGTACTTC.

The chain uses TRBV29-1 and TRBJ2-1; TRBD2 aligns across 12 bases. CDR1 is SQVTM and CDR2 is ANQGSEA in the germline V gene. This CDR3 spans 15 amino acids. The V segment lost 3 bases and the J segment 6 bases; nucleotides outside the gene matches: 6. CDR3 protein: CSVEELAGGLNEQFF. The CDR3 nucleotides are TGCAGCGTTGAGGAACTAGCGGGGGGCCTCAATGAGCAGTTCTTC.

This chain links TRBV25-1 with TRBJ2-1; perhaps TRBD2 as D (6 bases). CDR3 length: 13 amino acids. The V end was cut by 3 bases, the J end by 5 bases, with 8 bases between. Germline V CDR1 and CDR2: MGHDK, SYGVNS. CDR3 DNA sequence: TGTGCCAGCAGTGAGGGGGGAAACAATGAGCAGTTCTTC. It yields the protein CASSEGGNNEQFF.

CDR3 amino acids: CSVLSSEQFF. CDR3 nucleotides: TGCAGCGTTCTTTCGTCTGAGCAGTTCTTC. J is TRBJ2-1 and V is TRBV29-1; D gene ambiguous. Germline V gene data show CDR1 as SQVTM and CDR2 as ANQGSEA. The V end was cut by 5 bases, the J end by 9 bases, with 8 bases between. This CDR3 comprises 10 residues.

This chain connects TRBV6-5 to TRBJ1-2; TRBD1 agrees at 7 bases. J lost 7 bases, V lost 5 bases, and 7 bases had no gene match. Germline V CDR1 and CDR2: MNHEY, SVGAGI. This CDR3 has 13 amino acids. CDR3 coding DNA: TGTGCCAGCAGTAAGACAGGGACGCCTGGCTACACCTTC. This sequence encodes CASSKTGTPGYTF.

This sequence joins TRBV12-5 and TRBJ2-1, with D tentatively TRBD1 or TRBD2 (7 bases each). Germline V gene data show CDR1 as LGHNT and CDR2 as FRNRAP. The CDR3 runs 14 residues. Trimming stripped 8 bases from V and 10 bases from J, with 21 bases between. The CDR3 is CASQSWEGAAEQFF. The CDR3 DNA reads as TGTGCTAGTCAGTCTTGGGAGGGGGCGGCGGAGCAGTTCTTC.

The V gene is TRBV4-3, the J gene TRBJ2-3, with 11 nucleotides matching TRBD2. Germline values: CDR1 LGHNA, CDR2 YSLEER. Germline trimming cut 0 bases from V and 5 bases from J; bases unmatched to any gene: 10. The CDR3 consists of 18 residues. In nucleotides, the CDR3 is TGCGCCAGCAGCCAAGAGTGGACTAGCGGGCTCTCGGGAGATACGCAGTATTTT. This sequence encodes CASSQEWTSGLSGDTQYF.

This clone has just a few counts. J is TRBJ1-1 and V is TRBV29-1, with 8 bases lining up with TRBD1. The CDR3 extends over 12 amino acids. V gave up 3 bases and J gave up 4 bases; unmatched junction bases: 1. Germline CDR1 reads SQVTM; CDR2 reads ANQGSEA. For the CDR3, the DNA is TGCAGCGTTGATACAGGGGGCACTGAAGCTTTCTTT. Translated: CSVDTGGTEAFF.

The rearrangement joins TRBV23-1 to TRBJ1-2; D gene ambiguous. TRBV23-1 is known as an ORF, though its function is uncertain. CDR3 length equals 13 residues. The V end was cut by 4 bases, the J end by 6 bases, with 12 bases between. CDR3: CASSLGQSDGYTF. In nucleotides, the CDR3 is TGCGCCAGCAGTCTTGGGCAGAGTGATGGCTACACCTTC.

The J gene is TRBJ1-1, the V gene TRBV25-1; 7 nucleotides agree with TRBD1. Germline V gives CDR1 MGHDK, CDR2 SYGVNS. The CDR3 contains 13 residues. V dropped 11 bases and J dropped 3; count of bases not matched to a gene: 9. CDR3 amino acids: CAVQGVMDTEAFF. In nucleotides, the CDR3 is TGTGCCGTCCAGGGGGTCATGGACACTGAAGCTTTCTTT.

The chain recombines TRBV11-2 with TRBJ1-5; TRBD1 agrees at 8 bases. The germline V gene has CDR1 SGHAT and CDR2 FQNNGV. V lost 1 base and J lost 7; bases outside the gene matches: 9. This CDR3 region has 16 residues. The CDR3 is CASSLGGRGRIQPQHF. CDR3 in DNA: TGTGCCAGCAGCTTAGGCGGCAGGGGGCGCATACAGCCCCAGCATTTT.

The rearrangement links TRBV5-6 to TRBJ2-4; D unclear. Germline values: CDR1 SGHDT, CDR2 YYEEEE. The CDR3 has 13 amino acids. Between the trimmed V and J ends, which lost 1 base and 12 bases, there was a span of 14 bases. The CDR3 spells CASSLFGGQRQYF. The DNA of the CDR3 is TGTGCCAGCAGCTTGTTTGGCGGCCAGCGTCAGTACTTC.

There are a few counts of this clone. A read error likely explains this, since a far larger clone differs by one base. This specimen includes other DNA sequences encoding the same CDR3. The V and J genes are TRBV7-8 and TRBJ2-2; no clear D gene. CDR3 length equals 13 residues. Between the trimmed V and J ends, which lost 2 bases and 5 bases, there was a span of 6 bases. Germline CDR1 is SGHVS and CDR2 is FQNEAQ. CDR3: CASSLIGTGELFF. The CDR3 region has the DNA TGTGCCAGCAGCTTAATCGGGACCGGGGAGCTGTTTTTT.

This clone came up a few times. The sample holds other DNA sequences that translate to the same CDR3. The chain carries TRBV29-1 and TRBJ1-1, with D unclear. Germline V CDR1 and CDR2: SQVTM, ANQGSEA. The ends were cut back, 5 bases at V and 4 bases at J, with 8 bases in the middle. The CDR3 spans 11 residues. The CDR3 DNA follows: TGCAGCGTTCCGGGGAGCACTGAAGCTTTCTTT. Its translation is CSVPGSTEAFF.

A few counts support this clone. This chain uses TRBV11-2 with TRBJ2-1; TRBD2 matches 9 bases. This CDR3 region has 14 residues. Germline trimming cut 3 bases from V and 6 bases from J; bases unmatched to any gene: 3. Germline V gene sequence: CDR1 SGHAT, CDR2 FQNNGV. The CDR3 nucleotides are TGTGCCAGCAGCTTGGCGGGGGGGAGCAATGAGCAGTTCTTC. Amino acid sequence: CASSLAGGSNEQFF.

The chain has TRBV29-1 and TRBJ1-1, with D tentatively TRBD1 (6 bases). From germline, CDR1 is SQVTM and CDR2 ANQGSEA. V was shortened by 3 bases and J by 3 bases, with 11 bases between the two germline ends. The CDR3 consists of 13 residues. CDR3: CSVDSHRDTEAFF. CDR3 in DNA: TGCAGCGTTGACTCTCACAGGGACACTGAAGCTTTCTTT.

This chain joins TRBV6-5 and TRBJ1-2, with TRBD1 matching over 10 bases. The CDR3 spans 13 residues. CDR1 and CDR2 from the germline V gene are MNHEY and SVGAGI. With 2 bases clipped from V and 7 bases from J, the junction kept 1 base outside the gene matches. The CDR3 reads CASSYGTGVGYTF. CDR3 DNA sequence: TGTGCCAGCAGTTACGGGACAGGGGTTGGCTACACCTTC.

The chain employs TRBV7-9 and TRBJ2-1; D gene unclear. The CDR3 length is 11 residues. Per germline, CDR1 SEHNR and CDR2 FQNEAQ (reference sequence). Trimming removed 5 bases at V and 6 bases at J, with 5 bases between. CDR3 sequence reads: CASSGANEQFF. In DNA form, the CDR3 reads TGTGCCAGCAGCGGTGCCAATGAGCAGTTCTTC. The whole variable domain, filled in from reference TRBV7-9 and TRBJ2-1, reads DTGVSQNPRHKITKRGQNVTFRCDPISEHNRLYWYRQTLGQGPEFLTYFQNEAQLEKSRLLSDRFSAERPKGSFSTLEIQRTEQGDSAMYLCASSGANEQFFGPGTRLTVL.

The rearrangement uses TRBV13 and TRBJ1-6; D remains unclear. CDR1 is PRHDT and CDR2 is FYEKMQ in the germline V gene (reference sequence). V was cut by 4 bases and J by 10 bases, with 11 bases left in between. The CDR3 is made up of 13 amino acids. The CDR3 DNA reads TGTGCCAGCAGCTCAGACCCGTTATCACCCCTCCACTTT. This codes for CASSSDPLSPLHF. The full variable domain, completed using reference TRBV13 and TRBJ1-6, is AAGVIQSPRHLIKEKRETATLKCYPIPRHDTVYWYQQGPGQDPQFLISFYEKMQSDKGSIPDRFSAQQFSDYHSELNMSSLELGDSALYFCASSSDPLSPLHFGNGTRLTVT.

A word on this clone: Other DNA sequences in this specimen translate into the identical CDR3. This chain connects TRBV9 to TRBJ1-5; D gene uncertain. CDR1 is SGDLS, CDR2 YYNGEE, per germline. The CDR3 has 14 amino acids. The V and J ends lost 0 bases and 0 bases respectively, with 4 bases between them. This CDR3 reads CASSVGDSNQPQHF. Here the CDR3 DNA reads TGTGCCAGCAGCGTAGGAGATAGCAATCAGCCCCAGCATTTT.

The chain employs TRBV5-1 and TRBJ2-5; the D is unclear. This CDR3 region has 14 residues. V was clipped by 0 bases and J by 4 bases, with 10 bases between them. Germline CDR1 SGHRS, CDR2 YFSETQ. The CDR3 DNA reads TGCGCCAGCAGCTTGGAGGGCGGATTAGAGACCCAGTACTTC. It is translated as CASSLEGGLETQYF.

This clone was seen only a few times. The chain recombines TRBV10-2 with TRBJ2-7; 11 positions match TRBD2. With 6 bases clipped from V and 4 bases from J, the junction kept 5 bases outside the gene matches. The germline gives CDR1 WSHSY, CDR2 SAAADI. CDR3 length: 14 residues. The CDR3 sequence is CASRPSGGYYEQYF. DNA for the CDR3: TGCGCCAGCAGACCTAGCGGGGGGTATTACGAGCAGTACTTC.